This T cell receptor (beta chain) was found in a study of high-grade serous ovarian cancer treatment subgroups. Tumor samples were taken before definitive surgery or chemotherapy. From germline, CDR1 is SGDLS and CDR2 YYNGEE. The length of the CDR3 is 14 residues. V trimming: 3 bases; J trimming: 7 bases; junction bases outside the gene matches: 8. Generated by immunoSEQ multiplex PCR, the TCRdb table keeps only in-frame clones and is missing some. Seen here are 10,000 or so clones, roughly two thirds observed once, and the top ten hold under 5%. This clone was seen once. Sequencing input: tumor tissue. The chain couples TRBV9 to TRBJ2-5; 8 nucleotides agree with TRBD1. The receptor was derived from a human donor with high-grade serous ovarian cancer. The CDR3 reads CASSGRQGIGTQYF. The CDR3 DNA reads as TGTGCCAGCAGCGGACGACAGGGGATTGGGACCCAGTACTTC.